This T cell receptor (beta chain) derives from a study of technical replicates of blood from a few donors. This table comes from immunoSEQ multiplex PCR, and its TCRdb copy is limited to in-frame clones, with some not included. The sample holds around 71,000 clones, around 90% seen once. The germline V gene has CDR1 SGHVS and CDR2 FQNEAQ. CDR3 size: 14 residues. V trimming: 5 bases; J trimming: 5 bases; junction bases outside the gene matches: 4. The TCR was taken from a human donor in good health. The V call is TRBV7-8, the J call TRBJ1-5; the match to TRBD1 covers 9 bases. Sample: T cells isolated from PBMCs. The CDR3 nucleotides read TGTGCCAGCAGCAAAGGACAGGGGTATCAGCCCCAGCATTTT. Translated: CASSKGQGYQPQHF.